This T cell receptor (beta chain) was identified in a study of blood T cell repertoires in COVID-19. Study as a whole: From the United States, Italy and Spain came samples of acute and convalescent COVID-19.

Notes on this clone: Other DNA sequences of this sample code for an identical CDR3.

The CDR3 covers 14 residues. Trimming cost V 4 bases and J 1 base; bases outside gene matches: 4. Per germline, CDR1 SGHRS and CDR2 YFSETQ. Generated by immunoSEQ multiplex PCR, the TCRdb table keeps only in-frame clones and is missing some. This table holds some 270,000 clones, roughly 84% found once. Source material: peripheral blood. The V and J genes are TRBV5-1 and TRBJ1-1, with 7 bases lining up with TRBD1. The source is a woman in her forties who had recovered from COVID-19. In DNA form, the CDR3 reads TGCGCCAGCAGCCCGAGACAGGGGAACACTGAAGCTTTCTTT. Amino acids: CASSPRQGNTEAFF.